One and the same sample provided the 11 T cell receptor beta chains below, sequenced in a study of OX40 agonist ivuxolimab in advanced cancers. Sequenced by immunoSEQ multiplex PCR; TCRdb stores in-frame clones only, minus some. This table has 13,000 or so clones, about 81% appearing once. Sample: CD4+ or CD8+ T cells sorted from blood, taken in a trial of the OX40 agonist ivuxolimab. All receptors come from an adult with an advanced solid tumor such as melanoma, head and neck, liver or kidney cancer.

The V call is TRBV28, the J call TRBJ1-5, with a possible D match to TRBD1 (5 bases). The CDR3 loop spans 15 amino acids. Trimming took off 5 bases at V and 4 bases at J, with 15 bases between the two ends. Germline assignment: CDR1 MDHEN and CDR2 SYDVKM. The CDR3: CASSPLGTFNQPQHF. In nucleotides, the CDR3 is TGTGCCAGCAGTCCCCTTGGGACCTTTAATCAGCCCCAGCATTTT. Filled out from reference TRBV28 and TRBJ1-5, the complete variable domain reads DVKVTQSSRYLVKRTGEKVFLECVQDMDHENMFWYRQDPGLGLRLIYFSYDVKMKEKGDIPEGYSVSREKKERFSLILESASTNQTSMYLCASSPLGTFNQPQHFGDGTRLSIL.

In this sample, this clone turned up once. The chain is built from TRBV9 and TRBJ1-2, with D perhaps matching TRBD1 (5 bases). There are 14 residues in the CDR3. Germline-derived CDR1 and CDR2 are SGDLS and YYNGEE. Trimming cost V 0 bases and J 8 bases, with 14 bases left between them. The CDR3 region is CASSVARGTRGYTF. The CDR3 coding sequence is TGTGCCAGCAGCGTAGCGAGGGGCACACGAGGCTACACCTTC.

The chain joins TRBV19 to TRBJ1-2; D is uncertain. Trimming removed 7 bases from V and 8 bases from J, with 14 bases in between. Germline V gives CDR1 LNHDA, CDR2 SQIVND (reference sequence). The length of the CDR3 is 12 residues. CDR3 sequence: CASTGGIMGYTF. The CDR3 nucleotides read TGTGCCAGTACTGGTGGGATTATGGGCTACACCTTC.

The J gene is TRBJ1-4, the V gene TRBV15, with no clear D. Trimming stripped 7 bases from V and 3 bases from J, with 12 bases between. Germline V gene sequence: CDR1 LNHNV, CDR2 YYDKDF (reference sequence). This CDR3 spans 14 amino acids. CDR3 sequence reads: CATTYDLSNEKLFF. The CDR3 DNA follows: TGTGCCACCACCTACGACTTGTCTAATGAAAAACTGTTTTTT.

This chain uses TRBV5-1 with TRBJ2-1, with TRBD2 identical over 12 bases. Germline CDR1 reads SGHRS; CDR2 reads YFSETQ. CDR3 length: 14 residues. V lost 3 bases and J lost 9; bases outside the gene matches: 4. The CDR3 loop is CASSWTSGIGEQFF. The CDR3 DNA reads as TGCGCCAGCAGCTGGACTAGCGGGATCGGTGAGCAGTTCTTC.

The rearrangement joins TRBV5-8 to TRBJ1-4, with D possibly TRBD1 on 5 matching bases. The CDR3 loop spans 13 amino acids. Trimming removed 8 bases from V and 8 bases from J, with 16 bases in between. Germline assignment: CDR1 SGHTS and CDR2 YDEGEE. The CDR3 DNA reads TGTGCCAGACCGGCAGGGTCTGGGGAAAAACTGTTTTTT. It translates to CARPAGSGEKLFF. The full variable domain, rest sourced from reference TRBV5-8 and TRBJ1-4, is EAGVTQSPTHLIKTRGQQATLRCSPISGHTSVYWYQQALGLGLQFLLWYDEGEERNRGNFPPRFSGRQFPNYSSELNVNALELEDSALYLCARPAGSGEKLFFGSGTQLSVL.

The chain combines TRBV6-5 with TRBJ1-2; no definite D call. This CDR3 is 13 amino acids long. V shed 6 bases and J shed 4 bases, with 12 bases lying between them. Germline loops: CDR1 MNHEY, CDR2 SVGAGI. CDR3 in amino acids: CASSSDNLYGYTF. The CDR3 nucleotides are TGTGCCAGCAGCTCCGACAACCTCTATGGCTACACCTTC.

The chain has TRBV7-8 and TRBJ1-6; possible D gene TRBD1, 5 bases. The germline V and J ends were trimmed by 1 base and 4 bases, with 14 bases remaining between them. Germline CDR1 and CDR2: SGHVS and FQNEAQ. The CDR3 is 17 residues long. CDR3 in DNA: TGTGCCAGCAGCTTAGGAAAGGGGTCAGGATATAATTCACCCCTCCACTTT. Translation: CASSLGKGSGYNSPLHF.

The chain is built from TRBV7-6 and TRBJ2-7; no reliable D call. V was cut by 5 bases and J by 6 bases, with 17 bases left in between. Germline V lookup: CDR1 SGHVS, CDR2 FNYEAQ. The CDR3 extends over 14 amino acids. The CDR3 loop reads CASSPRSGHSEQYF. The CDR3 region has the DNA TGTGCCAGCAGCCCCAGATCAGGCCACAGCGAGCAGTACTTC.

The V gene is TRBV6-6, the J gene TRBJ1-2; TRBD1 might be the D (5 bases). Germline V lookup: CDR1 MNHNY, CDR2 SVGAGI (reference sequence). This CDR3 has 16 residues. Trimming removed 7 bases from V and 3 bases from J, with 21 bases in between. The CDR3 loop reads CASTDPGAGFYYGYTF. The CDR3 DNA is TGTGCCAGCACTGACCCGGGCGCAGGGTTTTACTATGGCTACACCTTC.

In nucleotides, the CDR3 is TGCAGCGTTGAAGCCTCTTTAACCGGGACCCAGGGGGGGTACCACGAGCAGTACTTC. This sequence encodes CSVEASLTGTQGGYHEQYF. The chain has TRBV29-1 and TRBJ2-7, with D perhaps assigned TRBD1 or TRBD2 (7 bases each). CDR1 is SQVTM and CDR2 is ANQGSEA in the germline V gene. Trimming stripped 1 base from V and 5 bases from J, with 30 bases between. The CDR3 runs 19 residues.